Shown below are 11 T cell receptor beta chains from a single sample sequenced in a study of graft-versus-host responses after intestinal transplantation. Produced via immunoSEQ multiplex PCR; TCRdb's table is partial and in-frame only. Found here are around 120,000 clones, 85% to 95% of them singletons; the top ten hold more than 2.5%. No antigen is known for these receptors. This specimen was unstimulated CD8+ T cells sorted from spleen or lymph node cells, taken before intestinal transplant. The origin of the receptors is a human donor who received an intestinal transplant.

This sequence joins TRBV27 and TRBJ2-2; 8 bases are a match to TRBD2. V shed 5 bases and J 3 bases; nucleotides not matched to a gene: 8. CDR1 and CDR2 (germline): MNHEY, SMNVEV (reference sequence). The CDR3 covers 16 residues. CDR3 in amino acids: CASSTLAGRDTGELFF. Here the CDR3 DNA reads TGTGCCAGCAGTACATTAGCGGGAAGGGACACCGGGGAGCTGTTTTTT.

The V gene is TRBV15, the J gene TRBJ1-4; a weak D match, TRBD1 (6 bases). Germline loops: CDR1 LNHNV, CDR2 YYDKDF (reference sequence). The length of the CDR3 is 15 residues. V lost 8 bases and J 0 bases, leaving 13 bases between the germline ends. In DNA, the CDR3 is TGTGCCACCCGCGGAAACAGGGCAACTAATGAAAAACTGTTTTTT. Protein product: CATRGNRATNEKLFF.

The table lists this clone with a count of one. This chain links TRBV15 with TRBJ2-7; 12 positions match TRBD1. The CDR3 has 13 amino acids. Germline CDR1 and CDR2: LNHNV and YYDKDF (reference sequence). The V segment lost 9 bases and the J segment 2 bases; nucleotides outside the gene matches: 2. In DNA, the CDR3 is TGTGCCACGGGGACAGGGGGCCCCTACGAGCAGTACTTC. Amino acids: CATGTGGPYEQYF.

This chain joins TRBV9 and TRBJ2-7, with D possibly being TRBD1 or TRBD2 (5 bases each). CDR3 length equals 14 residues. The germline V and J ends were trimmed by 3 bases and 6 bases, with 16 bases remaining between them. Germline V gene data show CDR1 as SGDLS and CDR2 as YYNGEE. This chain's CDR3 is CASSEGNGAGEQYF. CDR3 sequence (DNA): TGTGCCAGCAGCGAGGGGAACGGGGCGGGCGAGCAGTACTTC.

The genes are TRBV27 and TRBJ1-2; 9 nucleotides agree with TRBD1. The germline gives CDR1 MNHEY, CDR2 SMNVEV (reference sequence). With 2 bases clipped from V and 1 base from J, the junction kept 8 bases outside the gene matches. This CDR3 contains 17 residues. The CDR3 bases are TGTGCCAGCAGTTTACAGGACAGGGGAGGGAATAACTATGGCTACACCTTC. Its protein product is CASSLQDRGGNNYGYTF.

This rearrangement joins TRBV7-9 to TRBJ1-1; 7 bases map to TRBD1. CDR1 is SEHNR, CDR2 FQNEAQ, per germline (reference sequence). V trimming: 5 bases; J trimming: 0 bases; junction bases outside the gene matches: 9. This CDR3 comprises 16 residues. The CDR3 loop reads CASSPVGGGMNTEAFF. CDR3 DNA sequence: TGTGCCAGCAGCCCTGTTGGAGGGGGCATGAACACTGAAGCTTTCTTT.

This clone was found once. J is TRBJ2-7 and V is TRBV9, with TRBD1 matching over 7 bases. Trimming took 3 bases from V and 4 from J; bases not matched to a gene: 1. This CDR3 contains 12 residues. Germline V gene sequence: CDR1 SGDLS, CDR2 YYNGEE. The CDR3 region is CASSGRGYEQYF. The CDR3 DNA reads TGTGCCAGCAGCGGCAGGGGGTACGAGCAGTACTTC.

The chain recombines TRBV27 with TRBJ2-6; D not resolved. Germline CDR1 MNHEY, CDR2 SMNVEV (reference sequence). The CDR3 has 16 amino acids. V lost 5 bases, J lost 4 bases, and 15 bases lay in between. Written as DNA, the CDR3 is TGTGCCAGCAGTAAATTGGCGGTGGCCGGGGCCAACGTCCTGACTTTC. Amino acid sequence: CASSKLAVAGANVLTF.

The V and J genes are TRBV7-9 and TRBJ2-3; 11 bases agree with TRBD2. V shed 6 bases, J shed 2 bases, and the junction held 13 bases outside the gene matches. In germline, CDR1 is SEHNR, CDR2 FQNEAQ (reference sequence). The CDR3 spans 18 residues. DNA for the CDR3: TGTGCCAGCAGTCCGGGACTAGCGGTGGGGGGAACCACAGATACGCAGTATTTT. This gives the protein CASSPGLAVGGTTDTQYF.

The DNA of the CDR3 is TGTGCCAGCAGCGTAGGATCCGGCGAGGACAATCAGCCCCAGCATTTT. This translates into CASSVGSGEDNQPQHF. The chain couples TRBV9 to TRBJ1-5; D unresolved. Per germline, CDR1 SGDLS and CDR2 YYNGEE. The CDR3 is 16 residues long. The V and J ends lost 0 bases and 3 bases respectively, with 13 bases between them.

CDR3 sequence (DNA): TGTGCCAGTAGTACCAGCGGAAGCACAGATACGCAGTATTTT. Translated, it gives CASSTSGSTDTQYF. This rearrangement joins TRBV19 to TRBJ2-3, with a tentative D call TRBD2 (5 bases). V lost 4 bases and J 0 bases, leaving 8 bases between the germline ends. CDR3 length: 14 residues. CDR1 is LNHDA and CDR2 is SQIVND in the germline V gene (reference sequence).